The T cell receptor beta chain under discussion was sequenced for a study of blood T cells in healthy people across ages. The study, taken as a whole, reports: The study lacked donor CMV status, which possibly confounded expanded clonotype changes.

CDR3 size: 16 residues. Trimming pared 3 bases from V and 4 bases from J, leaving 19 bases between. Germline CDR1 reads SGDLS; CDR2 reads YYNGEE. It was with a sample-barcoded 5' primer and a J-beta primer mix that a second PCR of about 6 to 12 cycles was run. TCRdb redid the calling of the 5' RACE reads with MiXCR, one entry per CDR3 protein. The data hold about 1.8 million distinct CDR3 sequences, with 49% observed a single time. Worth noting for this clonotype: Antigen unknown.

The receptor was isolated from a woman aged 40 to 55 in good health. The chain recombines TRBV9 with TRBJ2-5; D possibly corresponds to TRBD1 (6 bases). The sequenced sample consisted of blood. The CDR3 protein is CASSGSDRTQRETQYF. The CDR3 DNA sequence: TGTGCCAGCAGCGGTTCAGACAGGACCCAGAGAGAGACCCAGTACTTC.